These T cell receptor beta chains were read from a single sample in a study of T cell responses to AZD1222 COVID-19 vaccine. Profiled with immunoSEQ multiplex PCR; TCRdb holds only in-frame clones, not every one. This table holds roughly 95,000 clones, approximately 87% found once. The material was peripheral blood, obtained on day 0 of AZD1222 vaccination. Receptor source: an adult in good health. Each CDR3 is given with its conserved first and last residue. The order of the fields is J gene, V gene, CDR3 length, D gene, clone size, CDR3 protein, CDR3 DNA. The D gene is left open where the match is weak. A row's size may be missing; if present it is once, few, many or a size class.

j_gene: TRBJ2-7
v_gene: TRBV15
len: 14
d_gene: -
abundance: once
CDR3aa: CATSSRASVYEQYF
CDR3nt: TGTGCCACCAGCAGCAGGGCTTCGGTCTACGAGCAGTACTTC

j_gene: TRBJ1-1
v_gene: TRBV7-9
len: 16
d_gene: -
abundance: -
CDR3aa: CASSFFTGLLNTEAFF
CDR3nt: TGTGCCAGCAGCTTCTTTACAGGGCTCCTGAACACTGAAGCTTTCTTT

j_gene: TRBJ2-1
v_gene: TRBV4-1
len: 12
d_gene: -
abundance: -
CDR3aa: CASSLTANEQFF
CDR3nt: TGCGCCAGCAGCCTCACGGCCAATGAGCAGTTCTTC

j_gene: TRBJ2-3
v_gene: TRBV7-7
len: 15
d_gene: TRBD1
abundance: -
CDR3aa: CASSATGVPTDTQYF
CDR3nt: TGTGCTAGCAGCGCGACAGGGGTGCCCACAGATACGCAGTATTTT

j_gene: TRBJ1-2
v_gene: TRBV19
len: 14
d_gene: -
abundance: -
CDR3aa: CASSIDRVNYGYTF
CDR3nt: TGTGCCAGTAGTATCGATCGCGTTAACTATGGCTACACCTTC

j_gene: TRBJ1-3
v_gene: TRBV5-1
len: 16
d_gene: -
abundance: -
CDR3aa: CASSLSNSVGGNTIYF
CDR3nt: TGCGCCAGCAGCTTGAGTAACAGCGTGGGTGGAAACACCATATATTTT

j_gene: TRBJ1-1
v_gene: TRBV24-1
len: 13
d_gene: -
abundance: once
CDR3aa: CATRRLIPTEAFF
CDR3nt: TGTGCCACCAGGAGACTAATTCCTACTGAAGCTTTCTTT

j_gene: TRBJ2-7
v_gene: TRBV7-8
len: 16
d_gene: TRBD2
abundance: few
CDR3aa: CASSLALAGVGYEQYF
CDR3nt: TGTGCCAGCAGCTTAGCGTTAGCGGGAGTTGGCTACGAGCAGTACTTC

j_gene: TRBJ2-7
v_gene: TRBV24-1
len: 17
d_gene: TRBD2
abundance: once
CDR3aa: CATSGPGTSGRAHEQYF
CDR3nt: TGTGCCACCAGTGGCCCCGGGACTAGCGGGAGGGCCCACGAGCAGTACTTC

j_gene: TRBJ1-1
v_gene: TRBV4-2
len: 13
d_gene: -
abundance: few
CDR3aa: CASSSQVNTEAFF
CDR3nt: TGTGCCAGCAGCTCACAGGTAAACACTGAAGCTTTCTTT

j_gene: TRBJ2-1
v_gene: TRBV18
len: 16
d_gene: TRBD2
abundance: -
CDR3aa: CASSPGLAGTYNEQFF
CDR3nt: TGTGCCAGCTCACCGGGACTAGCGGGAACGTACAATGAGCAGTTCTTC

j_gene: TRBJ2-7
v_gene: TRBV6-2/TRBV6-3
len: 15
d_gene: TRBD1
abundance: -
CDR3aa: CASSYTAGGRYEQYF
CDR3nt: TGTGCCAGCAGTTATACGGCAGGGGGACGCTACGAGCAGTACTTC

j_gene: TRBJ2-5
v_gene: TRBV14
len: 13
d_gene: -
abundance: -
CDR3aa: CASSQFEVETQYF
CDR3nt: TGTGCCAGCAGCCAATTTGAGGTGGAGACCCAGTACTTC

j_gene: TRBJ1-3
v_gene: TRBV30
len: 13
d_gene: TRBD1
abundance: -
CDR3aa: CAFRTGSGNTIYF
CDR3nt: TGTGCCTTCAGGACAGGCTCTGGAAACACCATATATTTT

j_gene: TRBJ2-3
v_gene: TRBV5-4
len: 17
d_gene: TRBD2
abundance: -
CDR3aa: CASSPKTSGHITDTQYF
CDR3nt: TGTGCCAGCAGCCCCAAGACTAGCGGACACATAACAGATACGCAGTATTTT

j_gene: TRBJ1-1
v_gene: TRBV24-1
len: 13
d_gene: -
abundance: -
CDR3aa: CATSAEVNTEAFF
CDR3nt: TGTGCCACCAGTGCCGAGGTTAACACTGAAGCTTTCTTT

j_gene: TRBJ1-3
v_gene: TRBV5-5
len: 16
d_gene: -
abundance: -
CDR3aa: CASSLATGLSGNTIYF
CDR3nt: TGTGCCAGCAGCTTGGCTACAGGGCTTTCTGGAAACACCATATATTTT

j_gene: TRBJ2-5
v_gene: TRBV4-1
len: 16
d_gene: -
abundance: once
CDR3aa: CASSQNFRDVKETQYF
CDR3nt: TGCGCCAGCAGCCAAAACTTCCGGGACGTAAAGGAGACCCAGTACTTC